The 25 T cell receptor beta chains below were found in one sample sequenced in a study of T-cell reconstitution after alpha-beta-depleted transplantation in children. Researchers prepared the TCRbeta library using unique molecular identifiers, the study reports. From the PCR reads, TCRdb called clonotypes with MiXCR, one entry per CDR3 protein. In the table there are over 90,000 distinct CDR3 sequences, about 7.5% of which are singletons. The sample was PBMCs, taken before TCRalphabeta/CD19-depleted stem cell transplant. These TCRs come from a boy aged 2-15 years with acute lymphoblastic leukemia, due to receive a stem cell transplant.

The chain couples TRBV25-1 to TRBJ1-3, with D perhaps matching TRBD1 (5 bases). V dropped 4 bases and J dropped 0 bases, with 10 bases sitting between them. The CDR3 contains 15 residues. Germline V gives CDR1 MGHDK, CDR2 SYGVNS. CDR3 region: CASSVGHSSGNTIYF. The CDR3 DNA reads TGTGCCAGCAGTGTTGGACATTCCTCTGGAAACACCATATATTTT.

The chain is built from TRBV12-3 or TRBV12-4 and TRBJ1-2; the D gene is possibly TRBD1 (5 bases). V lost 5 bases and J lost 4, with 20 bases in between. This CDR3 has 16 amino acids. The CDR3 loop is CASSLEGAGFGYGYTF. The CDR3 nucleotides are TGTGCCAGCAGTCTCGAAGGGGCAGGGTTTGGCTATGGCTACACCTTC.

J is TRBJ2-3 and V is TRBV12-3 or TRBV12-4, with D perhaps TRBD1 or TRBD2 (7 bases each). Trimming stripped 0 bases from V and 8 bases from J, with 12 bases between. The CDR3 consists of 14 residues. The CDR3 sequence: CASSLARGGGTQYF. The CDR3 region has the DNA TGTGCCAGCAGTTTAGCCAGGGGGGGGGGTACGCAGTATTTT.

V usage is TRBV28 and J usage is TRBJ1-5, with D possibly being TRBD1 (6 bases). V dropped 11 bases and J dropped 0 bases, with 8 bases sitting between them. The CDR3 has 12 amino acids. CDR1 and CDR2 from the germline V gene are MDHEN and SYDVKM. The CDR3 loop reads CAGQYSNQPQHF. In DNA, the CDR3 is TGTGCCGGACAGTATAGCAATCAGCCCCAGCATTTT.

This clonotype was detected a few times. The junction departs from germline at one end; a sequencing error may be responsible. The gene calls are TRBV13 and TRBJ2-1; D gene unclear. The CDR3 is made up of 12 amino acids. CDR1 and CDR2 (germline): PRHDT, FYEKMQ (reference sequence). The CDR3 sequence: CASTLVRDEQFF. CDR3 DNA: TGTGCCAGCACCTTAGTGAGAGATGAGCAGTTCTTC.

This clonotype appeared many times. The chain uses TRBV5-1 and TRBJ2-7; D may be TRBD1 or TRBD2 (5 bases each). The CDR3 runs 14 residues. V lost 4 bases and J lost 6, with 17 bases in between. CDR1 and CDR2 from the germline V gene are SGHRS and YFSETQ. In DNA form, the CDR3 reads TGCGCCAGCAGCCCCTCGGGGCAGGGCGGCGAGCAGTACTTC. It yields the protein CASSPSGQGGEQYF.

This clonotype showed up many times. The chain combines TRBV10-3 with TRBJ1-1; D gene ambiguous. CDR3 size: 14 residues. Germline CDR1 is ENHRY and CDR2 is SYGVKD. V gave up 2 bases and J gave up 3 bases, with 10 bases separating them. CDR3 loop: CAISELLWDTEAFF. The CDR3 DNA sequence: TGTGCCATCAGTGAGCTACTGTGGGACACTGAAGCTTTCTTT.

The J gene is TRBJ2-1, the V gene TRBV4-3, with D possibly TRBD1 on 6 matching bases. Trimming took off 0 bases at V and 6 bases at J, with 12 bases between the two ends. Germline values: CDR1 LGHNA, CDR2 YSLEER. CDR3 length: 15 residues. The DNA of the CDR3 is TGCGCCAGCAGCCAAGACACAGGGATGGGCAATGAGCAGTTCTTC. Translating gives CASSQDTGMGNEQFF.

This clonotype was counted many times. The chain couples TRBV2 to TRBJ2-1; 9 nucleotides match TRBD1. The CDR3 is made up of 15 amino acids. Looked up from germline, CDR1 is SNHLY and CDR2 is FYNNEI. J gave up 4 bases and V 7 bases, and 8 bases lay outside the gene matches. CDR3 region: CASTPGTGIYNEQFF. The CDR3 DNA sequence: TGTGCCAGCACCCCCGGGACAGGGATTTACAATGAGCAGTTCTTC. Using reference TRBV2 and TRBJ2-1 for the parts outside the CDR3, the full variable domain is EPEVTQTPSHQVTQMGQEVILRCVPISNHLYFYWYRQILGQKVEFLVSFYNNEISEKSEIFDDQFSVERPDGSNFTLKIRSTKLEDSAMYFCASTPGTGIYNEQFFGPGTRLTVL.

This clonotype has a count of ten or more. This sequence joins TRBV28 and TRBJ2-3, with unresolved D. The germline CDR1 and CDR2 sequences are MDHEN and SYDVKM. Deletions cut 6 bases from V and 7 bases from J, with 8 bases between. The CDR3 totals 11 residues. The CDR3 protein is CASSTVNTQYF. The CDR3, as DNA: TGTGCCAGCAGCACCGTGAATACGCAGTATTTT.

There are a few counts of this clonotype. This rearrangement joins TRBV7-8 to TRBJ2-5; D gene ambiguous. Germline V gene sequence: CDR1 SGHVS, CDR2 FQNEAQ. The V and J ends lost 5 bases and 8 bases respectively, with 9 bases between them. The CDR3 sequence is 11 residues long. The CDR3 reads CASSPIGTQYF. The CDR3 DNA reads as TGTGCCAGCAGCCCTATCGGAACCCAGTACTTC.

This clonotype was detected only a few times. The chain uses TRBV2 and TRBJ2-1; TRBD2 is a possible D gene (7 bases). Trimming pared 2 bases from V and 9 bases from J, leaving 17 bases between. Germline V gives CDR1 SNHLY, CDR2 FYNNEI. The CDR3 has 15 amino acids. This CDR3 is CASSESTGGLGEQFF. Written as DNA, the CDR3 is TGTGCCAGCAGTGAATCAACGGGGGGCCTGGGTGAGCAGTTCTTC.

The V gene is TRBV12-5, the J gene TRBJ2-1; a weak D match, TRBD1 (5 bases). Germline values: CDR1 LGHNT, CDR2 FRNRAP. The ends were cut back, 0 bases at V and 6 bases at J, with 12 bases in the middle. CDR3 length equals 15 residues. The CDR3 is CASGLVLGRGNEQFF. The CDR3 bases are TGTGCTAGTGGTTTGGTACTGGGTAGGGGCAATGAGCAGTTCTTC.

This clonotype was observed many times. The gene calls are TRBV19 and TRBJ1-4; unclear D gene. Germline V gives CDR1 LNHDA, CDR2 SQIVND (reference sequence). Trimming removed 7 bases at V and 3 bases at J, with 15 bases between. This CDR3 has 15 residues. CDR3 protein: CASTLAWGANEKLFF. The CDR3 DNA is TGTGCCAGTACTTTGGCGTGGGGAGCTAATGAAAAACTGTTTTTT.

J is TRBJ2-6 and V is TRBV6-1; D is ambiguous. The CDR3 length is 16 residues. Germline V gene data show CDR1 as MNHNS and CDR2 as SASEGT. V shed 6 bases and J shed 0 bases, with 12 bases lying between them. CDR3 sequence (DNA): TGTGCCAGCAGCCCCCTCGGCTCCTCTGGGGCCAACGTCCTGACTTTC. Translating gives CASSPLGSSGANVLTF.

This clonotype has just a few counts. V gene TRBV15 combines with J gene TRBJ1-5, with D possibly TRBD1 on 6 matching bases. CDR1 and CDR2 (germline): LNHNV, YYDKDF (reference sequence). Trimming cost V 3 bases and J 5 bases, with 17 bases left between them. This CDR3 is built from 16 residues. This chain's CDR3 is CATSSAIGTRHQPQHF. CDR3 in DNA: TGTGCCACCAGCAGTGCCATCGGGACACGACATCAGCCCCAGCATTTT. Full variable domain (remainder filled in from reference TRBV15 and TRBJ1-5): DAMVIQNPRYQVTQFGKPVTLSCSQTLNHNVMYWYQQKSSQAPKLLFHYYDKDFNNEADTPDNFQSRRPNTSFCFLDIRSPGLGDTAMYLCATSSAIGTRHQPQHFGDGTRLSIL.

This clonotype was observed many times. The genes are TRBV6-5 and TRBJ1-1; 7 bases line up with TRBD1. With V trimmed by 6 bases and J by 0 bases, 10 bases remained unmatched. The CDR3 spans 16 residues. Germline V gene sequence: CDR1 MNHEY, CDR2 SVGAGI. CDR3 loop: CASRADREPLNTEAFF. For the CDR3, the DNA is TGTGCCAGCAGAGCCGACAGGGAACCCTTGAACACTGAAGCTTTCTTT.

At least ten counts were recorded for this clonotype. The V and J genes are TRBV11-2 and TRBJ1-1, with TRBD1 matching over 8 bases. V was pared by 5 bases and J by 0 bases, with 5 bases of the junction left unmatched. The CDR3 loop spans 15 amino acids. Germline-derived CDR1 and CDR2 are SGHAT and FQNNGV. CDR3 region: CASSLQGAMNTEAFF. As DNA, the CDR3 is TGTGCCAGCAGCCTTCAGGGGGCCATGAACACTGAAGCTTTCTTT.

This clonotype has ten or more counts. In DNA form, the CDR3 reads TGCAGCGCCGGGAAAAAATACGAGCAGTACTTC. It is translated as CSAGKKYEQYF. The chain uses TRBV29-1 and TRBJ2-7, with TRBD2 as a possible D gene (5 bases). Germline V lookup: CDR1 SQVTM, CDR2 ANQGSEA. The CDR3 loop spans 11 amino acids. V lost 7 bases and J 4 bases, leaving 11 bases between the germline ends.

At least ten counts were recorded for this clonotype. This CDR3 is CASSLRGNTIYF. The CDR3 DNA reads as TGTGCCAGCAGCTTACGGGGAAACACCATATATTTT. The V call is TRBV28, the J call TRBJ1-3; D is undetermined. The V gene lost 6 bases and the J gene lost 4 bases, with 7 bases spanning the gap. The CDR3 consists of 12 residues. The germline gives CDR1 MDHEN, CDR2 SYDVKM. Variable domain in full (rest from reference TRBV28 and TRBJ1-3): DVKVTQSSRYLVKRTGEKVFLECVQDMDHENMFWYRQDPGLGLRLIYFSYDVKMKEKGDIPEGYSVSREKKERFSLILESASTNQTSMYLCASSLRGNTIYFGEGSWLTVV.

This clonotype showed up just a few times. CDR3 in DNA: TGTGCCAGTAACGCAGGGTTTCTCTCCTATGGCTACACCTTC. Protein sequence: CASNAGFLSYGYTF. J is TRBJ1-2 and V is TRBV19, with D maybe TRBD1 (5 bases). CDR1 and CDR2 from the germline V gene are LNHDA and SQIVND (reference sequence). V dropped 7 bases and J dropped 4 bases, with 16 bases sitting between them. CDR3 length: 14 residues.

J is TRBJ1-1 and V is TRBV4-1; 10 bases agree with TRBD1. The length of the CDR3 is 15 residues. V lost 4 bases and J lost 0; bases outside the gene matches: 2. Germline V gene data show CDR1 as MGHRA and CDR2 as YSYEKL. This CDR3 reads CASSRQGALNTEAFF. In DNA form, the CDR3 reads TGCGCCAGCAGCCGACAGGGGGCCTTGAACACTGAAGCTTTCTTT.

The chain carries TRBV4-2 and TRBJ2-7; D is unclear. Looked up from germline, CDR1 is LGHNA and CDR2 is YNFKEQ. The V end was cut by 5 bases, the J end by 0 bases, with 11 bases between. The CDR3 runs 14 residues. CDR3 protein: CASSGVRSSYEQYF. The CDR3 DNA is TGTGCCAGCAGCGGGGTTCGGTCCTCCTACGAGCAGTACTTC.

This clonotype was detected many times. The CDR3 reads CASSQAQGARGYTF. CDR3 nucleotides: TGCGCCAGCAGCCAGGCACAGGGGGCGCGTGGCTACACCTTC. The chain is built from TRBV4-1 and TRBJ1-2, with 9 bases fitting TRBD1. The CDR3 spans 14 residues. CDR1 MGHRA and CDR2 YSYEKL come from the germline V gene. V was clipped by 3 bases and J by 7 bases; unmatched bases: 6.

In its sample, this clonotype was seen a few times. V is TRBV7-9 and J is TRBJ1-2; TRBD1 is a possible D gene (5 bases). V shed 0 bases and J shed 8 bases, with 7 bases lying between them. CDR1 and CDR2 (germline): SEHNR, FQNEAQ (reference sequence). The CDR3 loop spans 12 amino acids. CDR3 nucleotides: TGTGCCAGCAGCTTAGCGGGGGAAGGCTACACCTTC. Its translation: CASSLAGEGYTF.